This T cell receptor beta chain was identified during a study of T cells expressing NK-cell markers (dated by TCRdb to 2020 to 2021). Study-level background: In sorted CD3+CD56+NKG2C+, CD3+CD56+NKG2C- and CD3+CD56-NKG2C+ T-cell subsets from 7 or 8 donors, TCR beta-chain repertoires were profiled. Sequencing of the libraries produced 2 x 150 bp reads on Illumina HiSeq 2000/2500, MiSeq or NextSeq. Among the eight sequenced donors, seven were HCMV-seropositive and one was HCMV-seronegative. Randomly selected healthy volunteers, three men and five women, were used as the eight sequenced donors.

Points the paper makes about the study in general: Those dominant clonotypes were again the most abundant among CD3+CD56-NKG2C+ cells in a handful of donors, at 28.3-60.1%. Whether the expanded NKG2C-expressing T cell clones were specific for HCMV antigens remained unclear. In six donors, the dominant CD3+CD56+NKG2C+ clonotypes were among the top 10 CD8+ clonotypes and accounted for about 1.0-7.0% of CD8+ T cells.

In the case of this clonotype: Its antigen target is currently unknown.

Instrument on record: Illumina HiSeq 2000. The TCR beta cDNA libraries were made using 5'RACE template switching, a step that added both a universal primer site and unique molecular identifiers. Synthesis of cDNA was primed from the TCR beta constant segment and was followed by two consecutive PCR amplification steps. In the authors' own workflow: MIGEC was used to demultiplex reads and group the reads by UMI, and MiTCR was used to assemble and quantify clonotypes. To remove erroneous sequences, TCR cDNA sequences were retained only when supported by two or more reads. The tcR package was used for downstream repertoire analysis, and clonotypes were matched between fractions using CDR3 nucleotide sequence together with V segment. VDJmatch was used to annotate antigen specificity against VDJdb, with one amino acid substitution in CDR3 permitted. Reprocessed by TCRdb, the reads give a single entry per CDR3 protein sequence, without DNA. What appears here as the V and J calls and clone size reflects TCRdb's work, not the paper's. This specimen's table enumerates about 260,000 distinct CDR3 sequences. The ten largest clonotypes hold 0.3% to 0.45% of the sample.

A commercial ELISA kit detecting HCMV-specific IgG in serum was used to determine HCMV serostatus. Ficoll density gradient centrifugation was used to isolate peripheral blood mononuclear cells from blood. Sequencing used blood T cells: a sorted CD56 or NKG2C T cell subset, CD4+ or CD8+ T cells, or bulk PBMC T cells (not recorded which). The sequence was obtained from a man aged 18 to 30 in good health. Donor details come from another sample of the same person, matched by shared clones.

The encoded CDR3 is CASSRTGTRTYEQYF. The sequence is built from TRBV5-1 and TRBJ2-7; checking the TCRdb D call of TRBD2 is not possible without DNA. The germline V gene yields SGHRS for CDR1 and YFSETQ for CDR2. The CDR3 measures 15 amino acids from cysteine to phenylalanine. The entry carries no DNA sequence.